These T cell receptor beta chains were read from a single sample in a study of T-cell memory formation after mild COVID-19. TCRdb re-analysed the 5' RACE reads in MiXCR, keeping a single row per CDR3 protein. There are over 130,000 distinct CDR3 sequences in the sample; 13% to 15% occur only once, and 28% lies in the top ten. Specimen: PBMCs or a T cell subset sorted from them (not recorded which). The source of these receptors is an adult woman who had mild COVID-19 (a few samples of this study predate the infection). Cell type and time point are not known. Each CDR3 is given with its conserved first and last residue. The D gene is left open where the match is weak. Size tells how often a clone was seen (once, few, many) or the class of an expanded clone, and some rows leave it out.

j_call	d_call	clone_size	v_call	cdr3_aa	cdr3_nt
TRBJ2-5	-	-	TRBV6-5	CASWDLTQETQYF	TGTGCCAGTTGGGACCTAACCCAAGAGACCCAGTACTTC
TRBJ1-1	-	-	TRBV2	CASGQVLGRNTEAFF	TGTGCCAGCGGACAAGTTCTAGGGAGGAACACTGAAGCTTTCTTT
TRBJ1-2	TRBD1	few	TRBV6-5	CASSYSRQGPSNYGYTF	TGTGCCAGCAGTTACTCAAGACAGGGGCCCTCTAACTATGGCTACACCTTC
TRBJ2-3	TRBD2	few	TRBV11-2	CASSPGTSGRAQADTQYF	TGTGCCAGCAGCCCCGGGACTAGCGGGAGGGCCCAAGCAGATACGCAGTATTTT
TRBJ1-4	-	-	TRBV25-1	CASSDREDNPKLFF	TGTGCCAGCAGTGACCGCGAGGATAACCCTAAACTGTTTTTT
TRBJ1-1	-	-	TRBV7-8	CASSPLQARNTEAFF	TGTGCCAGCAGCCCGCTACAGGCTAGGAACACTGAAGCTTTCTTT
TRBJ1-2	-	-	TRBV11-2	CASSLEYPGHLNGYTF	TGTGCCAGCAGCTTAGAATATCCGGGACACCTAAATGGCTACACCTTC
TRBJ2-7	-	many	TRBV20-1	CSAMGIYEQYF	TGCAGTGCTATGGGTATCTACGAGCAGTACTTC
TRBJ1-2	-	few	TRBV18	CASLVTDANYGYTF	TGTGCCAGCTTGGTCACAGACGCTAACTATGGCTACACCTTC
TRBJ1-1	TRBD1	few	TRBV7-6	CASGKGPTGEVTEAFF	TGTGCCAGCGGGAAAGGGCCAACAGGGGAGGTCACTGAAGCTTTCTTT
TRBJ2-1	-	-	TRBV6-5	CASSYLGEGNEQFF	TGTGCCAGCAGTTACCTGGGCGAGGGCAATGAGCAGTTCTTC
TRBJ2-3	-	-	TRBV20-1	CSARSSPDTQYF	TGCAGTGCTAGATCGAGCCCAGATACGCAGTATTTT
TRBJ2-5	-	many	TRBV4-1	CASSQEFRVQETQYF	TGCGCCAGCAGCCAAGAGTTCAGGGTCCAAGAGACCCAGTACTTC
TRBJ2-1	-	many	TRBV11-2	CASSFEAGGWHNEQFF	TGTGCCAGCAGCTTCGAAGCCGGAGGTTGGCACAATGAGCAGTTCTTC
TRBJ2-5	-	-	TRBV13	CASSLGRLGETQYF	TGTGCCAGCAGCCTCGGCCGGTTAGGAGAGACCCAGTACTTC
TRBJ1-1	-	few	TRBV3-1	CASSQDQVGNTEAFF	TGTGCCAGCAGCCAAGATCAGGTCGGGAACACTGAAGCTTTCTTT
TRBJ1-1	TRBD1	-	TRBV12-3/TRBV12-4	CASEDRGYLEAGTEAFF	TGTGCCAGCGAGGACAGGGGCTATTTAGAAGCGGGCACTGAAGCTTTCTTT
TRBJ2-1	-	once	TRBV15	CATSRDKDSSYNEQFF	TGTGCCACCAGCAGAGACAAGGACAGCTCCTACAATGAGCAGTTCTTC
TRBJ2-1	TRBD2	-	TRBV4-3	CASSQETSGGYNEQFF	TGCGCCAGCAGCCAAGAAACTAGCGGGGGGTACAATGAGCAGTTCTTC
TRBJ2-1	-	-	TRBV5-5	CASSLWQGYNEQFF	TGTGCCAGCAGCCTGTGGCAGGGGTACAATGAGCAGTTCTTC
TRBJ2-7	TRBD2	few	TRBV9	CASSESGGFSYEQYF	TGTGCCAGCAGCGAAAGCGGGGGCTTCTCCTACGAGCAGTACTTC
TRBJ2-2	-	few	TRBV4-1	CASSQDSSNTGELFF	TGCGCCAGCAGCCAAGACAGCTCCAACACCGGGGAGCTGTTTTTT
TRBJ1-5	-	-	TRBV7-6	CASSLSAQVDQPQHF	TGTGCCAGCAGCTTAAGTGCTCAGGTGGATCAGCCCCAGCATTTT
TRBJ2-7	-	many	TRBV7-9	CASSAASGGMEYF	TGTGCCAGCAGCGCCGCCTCCGGGGGAATGGAGTACTTC
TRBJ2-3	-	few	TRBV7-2	CASSLRDGSTDTQYF	TGTGCCAGCAGCCTTAGAGATGGGAGCACAGATACGCAGTATTTT
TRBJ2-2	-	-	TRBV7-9	CASSPSAGTGELFF	TGTGCCAGCAGCCCTTCCGCGGGGACCGGGGAGCTGTTTTTT
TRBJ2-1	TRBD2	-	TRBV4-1	CASSQRALAGGNEQFF	TGCGCCAGCAGCCAAAGGGCCCTAGCGGGGGGGAATGAGCAGTTCTTC
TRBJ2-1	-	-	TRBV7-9	CASSAAPRDSYNEQFF	TGTGCCAGCAGCGCGGCACCCCGAGACTCCTACAATGAGCAGTTCTTC
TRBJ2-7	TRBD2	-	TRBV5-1	CASSLAGLAAYEQYF	TGCGCCAGCAGCTTGGCCGGACTAGCTGCCTACGAGCAGTACTTC
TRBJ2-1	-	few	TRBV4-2	CASSQELRSNNEQFF	TGTGCCAGCAGCCAAGAATTGCGGTCGAACAATGAGCAGTTCTTC
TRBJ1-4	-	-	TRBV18	CASSPGTREGPTIIEKLFF	TGTGCCAGCTCACCTGGGACCAGGGAAGGTCCTACCATAATAGAAAAACTGTTTTTT
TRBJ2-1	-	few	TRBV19	CASSIESYNEQFF	TGTGCCAGTAGTATAGAGTCCTACAATGAGCAGTTCTTC
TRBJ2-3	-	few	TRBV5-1	CASSLEKGAGKDKDTQYF	TGCGCCAGCAGCTTGGAAAAGGGTGCAGGGAAGGATAAAGATACGCAGTATTTT
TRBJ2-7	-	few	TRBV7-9	CASSPSHFYEQYF	TGTGCCAGCAGCCCATCTCACTTCTACGAGCAGTACTTC
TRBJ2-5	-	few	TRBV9	CASSASGTPGETQYF	TGTGCCAGCAGCGCCTCCGGGACCCCTGGGGAGACCCAGTACTTC
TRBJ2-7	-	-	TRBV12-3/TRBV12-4	CASSQGGGSYEQYF	TGTGCCAGCAGCCAAGGGGGGGGCAGCTACGAGCAGTACTTC
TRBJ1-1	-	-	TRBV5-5	CASSYDTSSEAFF	TGTGCCAGCAGTTATGACACTTCCAGTGAAGCTTTCTTT
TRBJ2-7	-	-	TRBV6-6	CASSYSGGTALNYEQYF	TGTGCCAGCAGTTACTCGGGCGGGACGGCCCTTAACTACGAGCAGTACTTC
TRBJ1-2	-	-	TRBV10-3	CAISEEGHNYGYTF	TGTGCCATCAGTGAGGAGGGACACAACTATGGCTACACCTTC
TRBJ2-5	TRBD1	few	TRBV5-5	CASSLRQGGETQYF	TGTGCCAGCAGCTTGAGACAGGGGGGAGAGACCCAGTACTTC
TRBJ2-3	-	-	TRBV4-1	CASSQRSRLRDTQYF	TGCGCCAGCAGCCAAAGGTCAAGGCTCCGAGATACGCAGTATTTT
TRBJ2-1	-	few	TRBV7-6	CASSSRDTDSNEQFF	TGTGCCAGCAGCTCCCGGGACACCGATAGCAATGAGCAGTTCTTC
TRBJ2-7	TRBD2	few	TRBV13	CATRPLAGVDPEQYF	TGTGCCACCCGACCCTTAGCGGGAGTAGATCCCGAGCAGTACTTC
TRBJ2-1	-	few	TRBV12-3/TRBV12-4	CASRGRTYNEQFF	TGTGCCAGCAGGGGGCGGACCTACAATGAGCAGTTCTTC
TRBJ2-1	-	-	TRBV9	CASTPAQGYWVNEQFF	TGTGCCAGCACCCCCGCTCAGGGATATTGGGTCAATGAGCAGTTCTTC
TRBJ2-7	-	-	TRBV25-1	CASSDGFRSSYEQYF	TGTGCCAGCAGCGACGGGTTCCGAAGCTCCTACGAGCAGTACTTC
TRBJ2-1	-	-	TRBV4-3	CASGESVAHEQFF	TGCGCCAGCGGGGAGAGTGTGGCCCATGAGCAGTTCTTC
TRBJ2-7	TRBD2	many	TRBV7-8	CASSFRGAYEQYF	TGTGCCAGCAGCTTCCGGGGGGCCTACGAGCAGTACTTC
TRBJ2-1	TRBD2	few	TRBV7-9	CASSDHGGAGFF	TGTGCCAGCAGCGATCACGGGGGGGCGGGGTTCTTC
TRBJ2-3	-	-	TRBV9	CASSADDRWSTDTQYF	TGTGCCAGCAGCGCCGACGACAGGTGGAGCACAGATACGCAGTATTTT
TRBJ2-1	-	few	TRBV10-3	CAISEAGLPYNEQFF	TGTGCCATCAGTGAGGCAGGACTACCATACAATGAGCAGTTCTTC
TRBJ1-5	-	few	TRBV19	CASSGNRDLSNQPQHF	TGTGCCAGTAGTGGTAACAGGGACCTAAGCAATCAGCCCCAGCATTTT
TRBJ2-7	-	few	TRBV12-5	CASGKPGGSSYEQYF	TGTGCTAGTGGGAAGCCTGGGGGAAGCTCCTACGAGCAGTACTTC